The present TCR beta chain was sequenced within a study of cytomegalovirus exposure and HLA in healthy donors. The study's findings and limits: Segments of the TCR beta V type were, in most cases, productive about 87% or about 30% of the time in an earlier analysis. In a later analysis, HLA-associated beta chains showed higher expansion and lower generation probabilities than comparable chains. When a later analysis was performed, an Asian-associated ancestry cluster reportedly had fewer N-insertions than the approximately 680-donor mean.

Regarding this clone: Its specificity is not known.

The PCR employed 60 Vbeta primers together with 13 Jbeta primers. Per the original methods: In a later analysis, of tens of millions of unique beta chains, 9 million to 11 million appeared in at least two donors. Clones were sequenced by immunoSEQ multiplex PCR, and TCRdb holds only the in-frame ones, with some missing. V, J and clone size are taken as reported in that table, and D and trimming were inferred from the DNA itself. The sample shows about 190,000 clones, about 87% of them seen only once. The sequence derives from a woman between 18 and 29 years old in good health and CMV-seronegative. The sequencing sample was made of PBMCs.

DNA for the CDR3: TGTGCCAGCAGCTTTAGCGGGAGACCCTACGAGCAGTACTTC. Amino acids: CASSFSGRPYEQYF. The chain carries TRBV11-3 and TRBJ2-7; 9 bases line up with TRBD2. Looked up from germline, CDR1 is SGHNT and CDR2 is YENEEA. The V segment lost 3 bases and the J segment 2 bases; nucleotides outside the gene matches: 2. CDR3 length: 14 residues. Full variable domain (rest looked up from reference TRBV11-3 and TRBJ2-7): EAGVVQSPRYKIIEKKQPVAFWCNPISGHNTLYWYLQNLGQGPELLIRYENEEAVDDSQLPKDRFSAERLKGVDSTLKIQPAELGDSAVYLCASSFSGRPYEQYFGPGTRLTVT.